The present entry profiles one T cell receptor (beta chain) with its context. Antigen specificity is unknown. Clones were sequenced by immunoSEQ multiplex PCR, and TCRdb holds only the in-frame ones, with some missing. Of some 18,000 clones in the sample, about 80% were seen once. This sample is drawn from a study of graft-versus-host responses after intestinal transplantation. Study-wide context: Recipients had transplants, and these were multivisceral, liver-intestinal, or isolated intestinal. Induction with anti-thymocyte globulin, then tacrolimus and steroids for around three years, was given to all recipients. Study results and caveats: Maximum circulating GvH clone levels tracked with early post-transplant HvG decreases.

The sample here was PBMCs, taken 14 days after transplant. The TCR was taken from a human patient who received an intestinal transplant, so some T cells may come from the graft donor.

CDR3 nucleotides: TGTGCAAGTCGCTTAGCGCACCGGGACAGGGGGGGCAGGTCTAATGAAAAACTGTTTTTT. Translation: CASRLAHRDRGGRSNEKLFF. The chain is built from TRBV12-2 and TRBJ1-4; TRBD1 is the table's D call and was not checked against the DNA. TRBV12-2 corresponds to a pseudogene. The CDR3 covers 20 residues.